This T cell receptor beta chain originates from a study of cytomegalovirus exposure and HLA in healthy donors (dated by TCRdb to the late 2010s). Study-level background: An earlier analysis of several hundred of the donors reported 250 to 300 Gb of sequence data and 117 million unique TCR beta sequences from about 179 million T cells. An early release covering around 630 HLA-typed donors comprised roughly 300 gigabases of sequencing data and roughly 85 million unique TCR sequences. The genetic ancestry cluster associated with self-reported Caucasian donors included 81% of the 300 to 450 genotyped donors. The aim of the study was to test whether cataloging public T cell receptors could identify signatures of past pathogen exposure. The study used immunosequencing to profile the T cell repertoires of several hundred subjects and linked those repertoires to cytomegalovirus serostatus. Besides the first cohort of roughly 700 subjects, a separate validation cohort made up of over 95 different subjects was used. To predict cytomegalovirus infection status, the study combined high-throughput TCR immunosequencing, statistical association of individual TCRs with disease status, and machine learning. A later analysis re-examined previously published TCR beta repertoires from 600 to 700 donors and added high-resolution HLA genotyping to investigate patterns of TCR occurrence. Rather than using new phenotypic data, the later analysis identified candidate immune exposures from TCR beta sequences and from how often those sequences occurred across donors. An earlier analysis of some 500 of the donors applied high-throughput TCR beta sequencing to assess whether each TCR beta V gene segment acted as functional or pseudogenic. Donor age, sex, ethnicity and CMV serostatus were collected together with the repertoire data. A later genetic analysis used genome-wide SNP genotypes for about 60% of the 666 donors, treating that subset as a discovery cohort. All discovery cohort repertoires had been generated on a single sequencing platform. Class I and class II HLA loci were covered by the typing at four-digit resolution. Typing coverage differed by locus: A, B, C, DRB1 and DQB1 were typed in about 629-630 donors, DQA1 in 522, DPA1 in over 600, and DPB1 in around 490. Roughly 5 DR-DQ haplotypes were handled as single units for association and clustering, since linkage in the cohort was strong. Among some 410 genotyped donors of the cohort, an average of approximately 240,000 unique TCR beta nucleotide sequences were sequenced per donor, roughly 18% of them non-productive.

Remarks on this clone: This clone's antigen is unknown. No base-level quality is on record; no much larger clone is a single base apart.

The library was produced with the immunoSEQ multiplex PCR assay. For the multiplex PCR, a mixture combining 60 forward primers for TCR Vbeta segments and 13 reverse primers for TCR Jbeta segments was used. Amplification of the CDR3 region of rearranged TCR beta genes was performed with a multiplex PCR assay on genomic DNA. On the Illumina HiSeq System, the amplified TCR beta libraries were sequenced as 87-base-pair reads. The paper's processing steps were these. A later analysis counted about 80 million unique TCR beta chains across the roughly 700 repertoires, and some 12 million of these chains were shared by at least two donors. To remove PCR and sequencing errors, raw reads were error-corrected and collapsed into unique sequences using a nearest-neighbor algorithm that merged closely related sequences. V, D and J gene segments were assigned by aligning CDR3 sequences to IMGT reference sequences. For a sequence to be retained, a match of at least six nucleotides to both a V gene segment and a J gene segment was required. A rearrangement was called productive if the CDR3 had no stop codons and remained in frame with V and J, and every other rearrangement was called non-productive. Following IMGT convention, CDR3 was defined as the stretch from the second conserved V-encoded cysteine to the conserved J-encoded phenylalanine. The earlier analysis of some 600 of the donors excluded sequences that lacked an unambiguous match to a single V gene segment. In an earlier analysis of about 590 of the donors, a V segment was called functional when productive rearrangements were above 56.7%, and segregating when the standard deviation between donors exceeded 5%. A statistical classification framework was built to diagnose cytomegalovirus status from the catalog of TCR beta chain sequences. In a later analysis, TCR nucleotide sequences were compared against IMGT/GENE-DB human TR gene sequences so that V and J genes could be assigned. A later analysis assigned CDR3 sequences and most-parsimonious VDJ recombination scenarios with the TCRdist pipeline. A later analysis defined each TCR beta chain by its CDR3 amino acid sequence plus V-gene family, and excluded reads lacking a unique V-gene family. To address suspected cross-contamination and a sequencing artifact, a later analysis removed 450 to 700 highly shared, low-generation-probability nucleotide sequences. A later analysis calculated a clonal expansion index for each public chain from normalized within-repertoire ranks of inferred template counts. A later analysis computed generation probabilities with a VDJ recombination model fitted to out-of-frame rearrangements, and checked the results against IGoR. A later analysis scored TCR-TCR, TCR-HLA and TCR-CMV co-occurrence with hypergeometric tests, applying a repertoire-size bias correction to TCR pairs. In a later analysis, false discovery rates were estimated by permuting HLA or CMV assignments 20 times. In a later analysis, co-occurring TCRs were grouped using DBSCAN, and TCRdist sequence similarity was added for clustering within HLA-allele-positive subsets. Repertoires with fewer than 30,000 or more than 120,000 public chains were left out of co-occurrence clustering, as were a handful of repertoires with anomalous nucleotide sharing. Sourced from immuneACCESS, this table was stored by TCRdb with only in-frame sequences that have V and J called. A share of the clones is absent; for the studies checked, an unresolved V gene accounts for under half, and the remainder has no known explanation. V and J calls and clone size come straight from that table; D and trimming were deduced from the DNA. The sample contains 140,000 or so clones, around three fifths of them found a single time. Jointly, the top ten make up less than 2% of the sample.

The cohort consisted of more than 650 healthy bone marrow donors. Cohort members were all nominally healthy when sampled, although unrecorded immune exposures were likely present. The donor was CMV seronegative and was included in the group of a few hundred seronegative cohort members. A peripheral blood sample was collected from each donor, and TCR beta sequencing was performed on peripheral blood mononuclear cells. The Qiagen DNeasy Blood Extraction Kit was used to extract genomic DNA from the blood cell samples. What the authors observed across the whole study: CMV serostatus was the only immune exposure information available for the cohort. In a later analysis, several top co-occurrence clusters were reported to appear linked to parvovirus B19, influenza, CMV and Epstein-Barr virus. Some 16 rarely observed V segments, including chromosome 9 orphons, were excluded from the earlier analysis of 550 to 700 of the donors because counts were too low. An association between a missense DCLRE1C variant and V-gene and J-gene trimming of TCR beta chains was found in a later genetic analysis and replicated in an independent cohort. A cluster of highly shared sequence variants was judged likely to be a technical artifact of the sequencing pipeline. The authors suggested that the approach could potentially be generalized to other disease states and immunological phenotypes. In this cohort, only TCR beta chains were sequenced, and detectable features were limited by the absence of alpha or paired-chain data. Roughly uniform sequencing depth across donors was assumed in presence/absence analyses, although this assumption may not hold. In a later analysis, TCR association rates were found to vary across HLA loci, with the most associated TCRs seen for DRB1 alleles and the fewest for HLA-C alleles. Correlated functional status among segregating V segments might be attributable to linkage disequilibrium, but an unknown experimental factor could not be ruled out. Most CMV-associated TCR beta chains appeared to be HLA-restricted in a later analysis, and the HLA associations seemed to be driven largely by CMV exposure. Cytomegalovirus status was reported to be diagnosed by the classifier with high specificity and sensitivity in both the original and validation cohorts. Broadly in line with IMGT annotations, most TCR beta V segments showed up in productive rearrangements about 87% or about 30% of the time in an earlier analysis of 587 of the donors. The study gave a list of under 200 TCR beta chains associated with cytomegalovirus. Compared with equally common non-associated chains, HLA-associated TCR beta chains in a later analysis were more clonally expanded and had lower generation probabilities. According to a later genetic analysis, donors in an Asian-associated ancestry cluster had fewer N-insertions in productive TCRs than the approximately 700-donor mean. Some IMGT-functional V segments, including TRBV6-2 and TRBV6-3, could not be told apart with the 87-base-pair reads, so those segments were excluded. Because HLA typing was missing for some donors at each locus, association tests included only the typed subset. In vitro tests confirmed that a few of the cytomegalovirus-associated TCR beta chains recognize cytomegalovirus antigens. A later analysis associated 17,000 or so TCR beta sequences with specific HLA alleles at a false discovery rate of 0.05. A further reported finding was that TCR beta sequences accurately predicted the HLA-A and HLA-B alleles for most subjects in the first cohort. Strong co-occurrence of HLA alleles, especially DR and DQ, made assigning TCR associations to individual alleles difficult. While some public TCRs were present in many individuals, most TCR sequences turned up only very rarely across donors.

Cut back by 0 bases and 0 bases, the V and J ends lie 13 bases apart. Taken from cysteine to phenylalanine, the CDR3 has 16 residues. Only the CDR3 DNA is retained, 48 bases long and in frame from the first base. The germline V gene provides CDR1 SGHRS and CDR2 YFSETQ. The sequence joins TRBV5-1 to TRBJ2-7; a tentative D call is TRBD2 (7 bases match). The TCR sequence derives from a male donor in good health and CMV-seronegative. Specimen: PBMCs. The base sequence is TGCGCCAGCAGCTTGGTAGGCGGGGGCTACTCCTACGAGCAGTACTTC. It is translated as CASSLVGGGYSYEQYF.